The 3 T cell receptor beta chains below come from one sample, sequenced in a study of read filtering for tumor transcriptome and immune sequencing. The library was built from about 0.4 ug RNA with molecular barcoded adaptors for alpha/delta and beta/gamma chains. TCRdb re-analysed the reads in MiXCR, keeping a single row per CDR3 protein. The data show 35,000 to 50,000 distinct CDR3 sequences, with about an eighth seen just once and 30% to 45% held by the top ten. Material: a population of CD138-negative cells sorted from bone marrow. These receptors all stem from a donor at least 40 years old with multiple myeloma.

A remark on this clonotype: Since a much larger clone is just one base distant, this may be a read error. The chain employs TRBV6-2 or TRBV6-3 and TRBJ2-6; D may correspond to TRBD1 or TRBD2 (6 bases each). V was cut by 1 base and J by 1 base, with 14 bases left in between. The length of the CDR3 is 18 residues. Germline V gene data show CDR1 as MNHEY and CDR2 as SVGEGT. CDR3 region: CASSYLTGGASGANVLTF. Written as DNA, the CDR3 is TGTGCCAGCAGTTACTTAACCGGGGGCGCTTCTGGGGCCAACGTCCTGACTTTC.

Concerning this clonotype: This sequence may be a read error, since a much larger clone differs from it by one base. The CDR3 DNA is TGTGCCAGCAGTCAGACCCTAAATCTGGACGAGCAGTACTTC. Translation: CASSQTLNLDEQYF. The rearrangement links TRBV28 to TRBJ2-7, with D uncertain. Trimming left V 5 bases short and J 5 bases short, with 16 bases between. The CDR3 sequence is 14 residues long. Germline loops: CDR1 MDHEN, CDR2 SYDVKM.

For this clonotype: Germline and junction disagree at one end, which may indicate a read error. The chain couples TRBV2 to TRBJ1-1; D is unresolved. This CDR3 has 13 amino acids. Germline V lookup: CDR1 SNHLY, CDR2 FYNNEI. The CDR3 loop is CASSTGAHPEALF. The CDR3 DNA sequence: TGTGCCAGCAGTACTGGAGCCCACCCTGAAGCTCTCTTT.